This is a list of T cell receptor beta chains from one sample in a study of neurological immune-mediated disorders. TCRdb passed the 5' RACE reads through MiXCR, listing each CDR3 protein once. The sample records fewer than 80,000 distinct CDR3 sequences, under 5% being singletons. The sequenced sample was PBMCs. These receptors all stem from a woman aged 50 to 65 with multiple sclerosis. The CDR3 runs from the conserved cysteine through the conserved F or W. The D gene is left open where the match is weak. Expanded clones get a size class; other rows say once, few or many, or leave the size out.

TRBV7-8	TRBJ2-2	many	TRBD1	CASSAVEQGLGGELFF	TGTGCCAGCAGCGCCGTAGAACAGGGGTTAGGCGGGGAGCTGTTTTTT
TRBV2	TRBJ2-3	many	TRBD1	CTTGAQFTDTQYF	TGTACGACAGGGGCGCAATTCACAGATACGCAGTATTTT
TRBV7-3	TRBJ2-1	few	NA	CASSPKPTDEQFF	TGTGCCAGCAGCCCCAAGCCCACAGATGAGCAGTTCTTC
TRBV7-9	TRBJ2-5	many	TRBD1	CASSFGQGRETQYF	TGTGCCAGCAGCTTTGGACAGGGGCGCGAGACCCAGTACTTC
TRBV10-3	TRBJ1-6	few	NA	CAISAPGSPGDSPLHF	TGTGCCATCAGTGCTCCGGGATCTCCAGGAGATTCACCCCTCCACTTT
TRBV5-6	TRBJ1-5	many	TRBD1	CASSLRGGVSQPQNF	TGTGCCAGCAGCTTGAGAGGGGGCGTCAGTCAGCCCCAGAATTTT
TRBV7-8	TRBJ1-2	many	NA	CASSPRQGWNGYTF	TGTGCCAGCAGCCCCCGTCAGGGATGGAATGGCTACACCTTC
TRBV5-1	TRBJ2-5	many	NA	CASSLARDQTQYF	TGCGCCAGCAGCTTGGCCAGGGATCAGACCCAGTACTTC
TRBV5-5	TRBJ1-1	few	TRBD1	CASSSTGGPAHEAFF	TGTGCCAGCAGCTCCACAGGGGGCCCAGCCCACGAAGCTTTCTTT
TRBV20-1	TRBJ2-2	few	TRBD1	CSAGTGGGSYANTGELFF	TGCAGTGCTGGGACAGGGGGTGGCTCTTACGCGAACACCGGGGAGCTGTTTTTT
TRBV5-1	TRBJ1-5	many	NA	CASSLAGVDNQPQHF	TGCGCCAGCAGCTTGGCTGGGGTGGACAATCAGCCCCAGCATTTT
TRBV5-1	TRBJ2-5	many	NA	CASSSEGGDETQYF	TGCGCCAGCAGCTCGGAGGGGGGGGACGAGACCCAGTACTTC
TRBV7-2	TRBJ2-7	many	NA	CASSRPTGTLSYEQYF	TGTGCCAGCAGCAGGCCCACCGGGACTCTTTCCTACGAGCAGTACTTC
TRBV20-1	TRBJ2-2	many	NA	CSARDGYPGELFF	TGCAGTGCTAGAGACGGGTATCCCGGGGAGCTGTTTTTT
TRBV5-6	TRBJ2-3	many	NA	CASSSLQGSDTQYF	TGTGCCAGCAGCTCGCTACAGGGTTCAGATACGCAGTATTTT
TRBV5-1	TRBJ2-5	medium-sized	NA	CASSHVMAEETQYF	TGCGCCAGCAGCCACGTCATGGCGGAGGAGACCCAGTACTTC
TRBV9	TRBJ1-5	NA	TRBD1	CASSVSDRGQPQNF	TGTGCCAGCAGCGTAAGCGACAGGGGTCAGCCCCAGAATTTT
TRBV5-1	TRBJ2-5	many	NA	CASSQGGMQETQYF	TGCGCCAGCAGCCAGGGTGGGATGCAAGAGACCCAGTACTTC
TRBV12-3/TRBV12-4	TRBJ1-6	many	NA	CASSTEANSPLHF	TGTGCCAGCAGTACGGAGGCAAATTCACCCCTCCACTTT
TRBV29-1	TRBJ1-4	many	NA	CSAGGVGTNEKLFF	TGCAGCGCGGGGGGCGTGGGAACTAATGAAAAACTGTTTTTT
TRBV20-1	TRBJ2-3	many	NA	CSAPDASVSTDTQYF	TGCAGTGCTCCCGACGCGTCTGTGAGCACAGATACGCAGTATTTT
TRBV20-1	TRBJ2-2	many	NA	CSARWTSNTGELFF	TGCAGTGCTAGATGGACTTCGAACACCGGGGAGCTGTTTTTT
TRBV12-3/TRBV12-4	TRBJ1-1	few	NA	CASSFPRGGRMESEAFF	TGTGCCAGCAGTTTTCCCCGGGGGGGAAGAATGGAATCTGAAGCTTTCTTT
TRBV10-1	TRBJ2-3	many	NA	CASPQGEVTTDTQYF	TGCGCCAGCCCGCAGGGAGAAGTTACTACAGATACGCAGTATTTT
TRBV6-2/TRBV6-3	TRBJ2-3	many	NA	CASTQTTGSTDTQYF	TGTGCCAGCACGCAAACTACAGGTTCCACAGATACGCAGTATTTT
TRBV5-1	TRBJ2-6	many	TRBD1	CASSPQTGAGNVLTF	TGCGCCAGCAGCCCTCAGACAGGGGCGGGCAACGTCCTGACTTTC
TRBV5-1	TRBJ1-1	many	TRBD1	CASSRGQGNTEAFF	TGCGCCAGCAGCCGGGGACAGGGGAACACTGAAGCTTTCTTT